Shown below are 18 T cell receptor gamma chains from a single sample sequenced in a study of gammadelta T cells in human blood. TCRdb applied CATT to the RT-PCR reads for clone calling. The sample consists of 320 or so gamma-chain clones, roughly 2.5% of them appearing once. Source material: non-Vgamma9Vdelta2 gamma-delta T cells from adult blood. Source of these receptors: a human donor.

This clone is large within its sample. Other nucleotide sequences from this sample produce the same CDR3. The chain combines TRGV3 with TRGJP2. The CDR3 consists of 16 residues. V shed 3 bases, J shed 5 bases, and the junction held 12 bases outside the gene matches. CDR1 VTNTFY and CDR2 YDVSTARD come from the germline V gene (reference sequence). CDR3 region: CATWDGGPRSDWIKTF. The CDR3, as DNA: TGTGCCACCTGGGACGGTGGACCCCGAAGTGATTGGATCAAGACGTTT.

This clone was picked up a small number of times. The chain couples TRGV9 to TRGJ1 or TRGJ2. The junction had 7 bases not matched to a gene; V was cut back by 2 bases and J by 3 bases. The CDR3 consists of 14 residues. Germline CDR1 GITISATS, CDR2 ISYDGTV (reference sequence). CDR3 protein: CALWEGDSYYKKLF. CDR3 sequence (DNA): TGTGCCTTGTGGGAGGGCGATTCTTATTATAAGAAACTCTTT.

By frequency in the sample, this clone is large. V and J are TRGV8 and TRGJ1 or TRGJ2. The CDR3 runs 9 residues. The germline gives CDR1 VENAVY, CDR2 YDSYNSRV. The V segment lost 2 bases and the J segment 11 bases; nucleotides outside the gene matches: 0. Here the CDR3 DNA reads TGTGCCACCTGGGATAAGAAACTCTTT. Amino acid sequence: CATWDKKLF.

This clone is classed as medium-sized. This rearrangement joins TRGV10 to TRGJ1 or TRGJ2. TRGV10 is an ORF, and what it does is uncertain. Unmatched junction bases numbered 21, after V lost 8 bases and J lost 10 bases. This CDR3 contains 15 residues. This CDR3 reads CAAWDSSHPEGKKLF. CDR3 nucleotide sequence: TGTGCTGCGTGGGATAGTTCCCACCCCGAGGGGAAGAAACTCTTT.

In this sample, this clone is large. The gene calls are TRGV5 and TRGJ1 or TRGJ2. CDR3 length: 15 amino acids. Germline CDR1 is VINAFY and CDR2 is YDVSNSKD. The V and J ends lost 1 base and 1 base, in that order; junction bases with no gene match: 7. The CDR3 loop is CATWDSFSNYYKKLF. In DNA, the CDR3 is TGTGCCACCTGGGACAGCTTCTCCAATTATTATAAGAAACTCTTT.

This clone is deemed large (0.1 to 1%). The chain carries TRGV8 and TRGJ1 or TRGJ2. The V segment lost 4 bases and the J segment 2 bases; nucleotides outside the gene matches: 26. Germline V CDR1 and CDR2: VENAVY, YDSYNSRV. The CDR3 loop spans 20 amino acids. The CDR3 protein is CATWDYYLLDESSDYYKKLF. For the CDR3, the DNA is TGTGCCACCTGGGACTATTACCTTTTGGACGAATCTTCGGATTATTATAAGAAACTCTTT.

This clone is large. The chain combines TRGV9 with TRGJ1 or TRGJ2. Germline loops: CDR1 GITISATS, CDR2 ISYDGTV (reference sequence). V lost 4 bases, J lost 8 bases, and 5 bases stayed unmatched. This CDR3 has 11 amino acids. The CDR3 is CALWEADKKLF. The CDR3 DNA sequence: TGTGCCTTGTGGGAAGCGGATAAGAAACTCTTT.

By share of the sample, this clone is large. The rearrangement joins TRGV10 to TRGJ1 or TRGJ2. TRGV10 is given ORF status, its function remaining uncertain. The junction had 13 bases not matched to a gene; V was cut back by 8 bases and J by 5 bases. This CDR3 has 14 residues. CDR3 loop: CAAWVKTGDYKKLF. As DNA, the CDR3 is TGTGCTGCGTGGGTGAAGACGGGCGATTATAAGAAACTCTTT.

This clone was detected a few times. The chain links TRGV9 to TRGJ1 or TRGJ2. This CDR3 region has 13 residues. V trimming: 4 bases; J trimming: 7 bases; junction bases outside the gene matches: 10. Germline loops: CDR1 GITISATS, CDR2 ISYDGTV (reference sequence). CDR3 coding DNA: TGTGCCTTGTGGGACCCCTCTTACTATAAGAAACTCTTT. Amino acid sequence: CALWDPSYYKKLF.

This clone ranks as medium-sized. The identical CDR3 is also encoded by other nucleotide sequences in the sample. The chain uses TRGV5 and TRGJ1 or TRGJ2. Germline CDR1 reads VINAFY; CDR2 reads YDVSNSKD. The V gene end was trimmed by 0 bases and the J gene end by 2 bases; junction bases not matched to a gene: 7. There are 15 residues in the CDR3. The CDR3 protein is CATWDRPIYYYKKLF. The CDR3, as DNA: TGTGCCACCTGGGACAGGCCGATTTATTATTATAAGAAACTCTTT.

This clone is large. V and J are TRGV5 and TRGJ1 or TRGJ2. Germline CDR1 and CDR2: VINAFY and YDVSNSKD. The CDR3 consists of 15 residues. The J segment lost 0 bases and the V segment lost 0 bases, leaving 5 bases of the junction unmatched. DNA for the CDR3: TGTGCCACCTGGGACAGGCCATGGAATTATTATAAGAAACTCTTT. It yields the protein CATWDRPWNYYKKLF.

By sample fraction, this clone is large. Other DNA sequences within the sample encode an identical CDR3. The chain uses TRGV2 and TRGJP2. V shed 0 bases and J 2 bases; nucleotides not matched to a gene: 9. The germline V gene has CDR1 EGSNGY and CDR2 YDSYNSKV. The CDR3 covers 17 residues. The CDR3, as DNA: TGTGCCACCTGGGACGGGCTTTTCCGAAGTAGTGATTGGATCAAGACGTTT. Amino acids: CATWDGLFRSSDWIKTF.

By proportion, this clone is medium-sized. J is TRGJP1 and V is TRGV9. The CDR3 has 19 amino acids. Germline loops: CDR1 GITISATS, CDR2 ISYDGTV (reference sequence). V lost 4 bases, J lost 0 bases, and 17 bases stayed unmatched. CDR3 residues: CALWDMRSGGDTTGWFKIF. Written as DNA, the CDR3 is TGTGCCTTGTGGGACATGCGGAGTGGAGGGGATACCACTGGTTGGTTCAAGATATTT.

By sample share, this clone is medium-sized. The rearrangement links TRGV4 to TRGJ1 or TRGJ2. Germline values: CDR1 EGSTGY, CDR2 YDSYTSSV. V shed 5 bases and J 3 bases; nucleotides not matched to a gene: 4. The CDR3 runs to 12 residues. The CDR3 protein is CATWVTYYKKLF. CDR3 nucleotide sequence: TGTGCCACCTGGGTTACTTATTATAAGAAACTCTTT.

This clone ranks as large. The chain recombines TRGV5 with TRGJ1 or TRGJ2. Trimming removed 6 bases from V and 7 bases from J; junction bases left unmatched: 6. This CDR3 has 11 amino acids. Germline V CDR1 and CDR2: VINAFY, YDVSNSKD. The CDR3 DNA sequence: TGTGCCACCTGGTTTACCTATAAGAAACTCTTT. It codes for CATWFTYKKLF.

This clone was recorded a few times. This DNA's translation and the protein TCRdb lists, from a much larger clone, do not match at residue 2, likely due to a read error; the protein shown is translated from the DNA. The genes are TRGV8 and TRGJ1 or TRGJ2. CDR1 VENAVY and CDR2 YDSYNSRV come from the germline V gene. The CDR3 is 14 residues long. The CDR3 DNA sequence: TGTACCACCTGGGTCCTTGCCGATTATTATAAGAAACTCTTT. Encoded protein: CTTWVLADYYKKLF.

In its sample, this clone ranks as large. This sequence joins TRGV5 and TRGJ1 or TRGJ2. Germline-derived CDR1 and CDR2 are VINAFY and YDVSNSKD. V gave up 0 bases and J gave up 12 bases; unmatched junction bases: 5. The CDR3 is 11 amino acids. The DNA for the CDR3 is TGTGCCACCTGGGACAGGCCGAGGAAACTCTTT. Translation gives CATWDRPRKLF.

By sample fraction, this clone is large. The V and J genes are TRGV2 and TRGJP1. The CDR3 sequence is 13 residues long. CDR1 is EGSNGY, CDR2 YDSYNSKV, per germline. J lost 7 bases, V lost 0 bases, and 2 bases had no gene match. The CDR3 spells CATWDGHGWFKIF. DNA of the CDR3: TGTGCCACCTGGGACGGGCATGGTTGGTTCAAGATATTT.